This T cell receptor beta chain was retrieved from a study of blood T cell repertoires in COVID-19. Background on the study: Italy, Spain and the United States were the sources of the convalescent and acute COVID-19 samples. PBMCs, B-cell-depleted T cells, or T cells were the source of the cDNA or gDNA that made up the material.

Source study methods: It was from reference gene primer amplification that nucleated cell counts were estimated. Libraries were prepared by immunoSEQ multiplex PCR; TCRdb keeps only in-frame clonotypes and omits some of them. The DNA gave D and trimming, while V, J and clone size come from that table. The repertoire holds about 250,000 clones, with approximately 79% as singletons. CDR3 length: 13 amino acids. Germline CDR1 GTSNPN, CDR2 SVGIG (reference sequence). The junction had 10 bases not matched to a gene; V was cut back by 4 bases and J by 7 bases. The sample consisted of peripheral blood. This TCR was sampled from a woman in her thirties or forties with active or convalescent COVID-19. The chain is built from TRBV30 and TRBJ2-7; 7 bases agree with TRBD1. The DNA of the CDR3 is TGTGCCTGGACCCGGGACAGCCCAATGGAGCAGTACTTC. Translation: CAWTRDSPMEQYF. The full variable domain, completed using reference TRBV30 and TRBJ2-7, is SQTIHQWPATLVQPVGSPLSLECTVEGTSNPNLYWYRQAAGRGLQLLFYSVGIGQISSEVPQNLSASRPQDRQFILSSKKLLLSDSGFYLCAWTRDSPMEQYFGPGTRLTVT.